A single sample gave rise to the 26 T cell receptor beta chains below, sequenced in a study of cytomegalovirus exposure and HLA in healthy donors. Primers: 60 Vbeta forward and 13 Jbeta reverse. Measured with immunoSEQ multiplex PCR; TCRdb has only the in-frame clones, and not every one. The repertoire includes over 150,000 clones, 65% to 70% of them detected once, and around 4.5% sits in the top ten. The specimen sequenced was PBMCs. These receptors all stem from a woman between 18 and 30 years old in good health and CMV-seropositive.

This clone came up once. The rearrangement links TRBV5-1 to TRBJ1-2, with 8 bases identical to TRBD1. From germline, CDR1 is SGHRS and CDR2 YFSETQ. This CDR3 contains 15 residues. Losses at the gene ends were 2 bases for V and 4 bases for J; bases not matched to a gene: 7. CDR3 sequence: CASSLSGQGSYGYTF. The CDR3 DNA follows: TGCGCCAGCAGCTTAAGCGGACAGGGCTCCTATGGCTACACCTTC.

The chain employs TRBV28 and TRBJ2-5, with D unresolved. V was pared by 6 bases and J by 4 bases, with 9 bases between. Germline CDR1 reads MDHEN; CDR2 reads SYDVKM. This CDR3 is built from 12 residues. The DNA for the CDR3 is TGTGCCAGCAGGGTCGGGTCAGAGACCCAGTACTTC. Translated: CASRVGSETQYF.

The chain employs TRBV13 and TRBJ1-2; no definite D call. With 0 bases removed from V and 7 bases from J, the gap between germline ends came to 12 bases. The germline V gene encodes CDR1 PRHDT and CDR2 FYEKMQ (reference sequence). CDR3 length equals 14 residues. Written as DNA, the CDR3 is TGTGCCAGCAGCTTAGGCCTCTCCGGGTTTGGCTACACCTTC. Encoded protein: CASSLGLSGFGYTF.

This clone was counted a few times. This chain uses TRBV27 with TRBJ2-7; 7 bases align to TRBD1. Germline V lookup: CDR1 MNHEY, CDR2 SMNVEV (reference sequence). The ends lost 5 bases at V and 3 bases at J; junction bases unmatched: 10. CDR3 length: 15 residues. As DNA, the CDR3 is TGTGCCAGCAGTCATCGGACAGGCACATTCTACGAGCAGTACTTC. It yields the protein CASSHRTGTFYEQYF.

The chain links TRBV28 to TRBJ1-2; D not certain. This CDR3 contains 14 residues. Trimming shortened V by 1 base and J by 3 bases, and 9 bases separated the two germline ends. Looked up from germline, CDR1 is MDHEN and CDR2 is SYDVKM. Here the CDR3 reads CASSLLHGDYGYTF. In DNA form, the CDR3 reads TGTGCCAGCAGTTTATTGCACGGGGACTATGGCTACACCTTC.

J is TRBJ2-5 and V is TRBV28; no firm D call. The DNA matches TRBJ2-7 better at its end, which makes the J call doubtful. Germline assignment: CDR1 MDHEN and CDR2 SYDVKM. The length of the CDR3 is 15 residues. The CDR3 is CASSLPVQAGREQYF. CDR3 nucleotide sequence: TGTGCCAGCAGTTTGCCTGTCCAGGCAGGTCGCGAGCAGTACTTC.

This chain joins TRBV7-2 and TRBJ1-1; 7 positions match TRBD1. V shed 1 base and J 5 bases; nucleotides not matched to a gene: 4. Germline lookup yields CDR1 SGHTA and CDR2 FQGNSA. The CDR3 has 14 amino acids. CDR3 nucleotide sequence: TGTGCCAGCAGCTTAGGACAGGGTGAAACTGAAGCTTTCTTT. It yields the protein CASSLGQGETEAFF.

The chain links TRBV6-5 to TRBJ2-6, with TRBD1 matching 8 bases. The CDR3 covers 14 residues. Germline trimming cut 8 bases from V and 2 bases from J; bases unmatched to any gene: 2. Germline V CDR1 and CDR2: MNHEY, SVGAGI. The DNA for the CDR3 is TGTGCCAGCCGACAGGGGACTGGGGCCAACGTCCTGACTTTC. Protein product: CASRQGTGANVLTF.

J is TRBJ2-1 and V is TRBV2; 7 nucleotides align to TRBD2. The CDR3 length is 13 residues. CDR1 and CDR2 (germline): SNHLY, FYNNEI. Germline trimming cut 8 bases from V and 6 bases from J; bases unmatched to any gene: 7. This chain's CDR3 is CASGKRGGNEQFF. The CDR3 DNA follows: TGTGCCAGCGGGAAGCGCGGGGGCAATGAGCAGTTCTTC.

The V and J genes are TRBV6-5 and TRBJ2-7, with a possible D match to TRBD2 (5 bases). Trimming left V 3 bases short and J 6 bases short, with 9 bases between. Germline loops: CDR1 MNHEY, CDR2 SVGAGI. The CDR3 has 12 residues. CDR3 protein: CASSYPGSEQYF. The CDR3 DNA is TGTGCCAGCAGTTATCCTGGGAGCGAGCAGTACTTC.

The CDR3 loop is CASSPTSGVYEQYF. DNA of the CDR3: TGTGCCAGCAGCCCGACTAGCGGGGTCTACGAGCAGTACTTC. The chain joins TRBV13 to TRBJ2-7; 11 bases align to TRBD2. This CDR3 has 14 amino acids. The V gene's germline CDR1 is PRHDT and CDR2 FYEKMQ (reference sequence). Trimming took 5 bases from V and 3 from J; bases not matched to a gene: 3. The full variable domain, in which reference TRBV13 and TRBJ2-7 provide the parts outside the CDR3, is AAGVIQSPRHLIKEKRETATLKCYPIPRHDTVYWYQQGPGQDPQFLISFYEKMQSDKGSIPDRFSAQQFSDYHSELNMSSLELGDSALYFCASSPTSGVYEQYFGPGTRLTVT.

This chain joins TRBV11-2 and TRBJ2-3; 7 bases line up with TRBD1. Germline V gives CDR1 SGHAT, CDR2 FQNNGV. Losses at the gene ends were 4 bases for V and 2 bases for J; bases not matched to a gene: 6. The CDR3 runs 15 residues. The CDR3 coding sequence is TGTGCCAGCAGCTCGGGACAGACGCACACAGATACGCAGTATTTT. It translates to CASSSGQTHTDTQYF.

The table lists this clone with a few counts. One end of the junction varies from germline; a read error may be responsible. The genes are TRBV7-7 and TRBJ2-7, with 14 positions matching TRBD2. This CDR3 contains 21 residues. Germline CDR1 SSHAT, CDR2 FNYEAQ (reference sequence). In DNA, the CDR3 is TGTGCTAGCAGCTTTTACCCCTCCCCCAAGACTAGCGGGAGGGCCGGGGACGAGCAGTACTTC. This gives the protein CASSFYPSPKTSGRAGDEQYF.

CDR3 DNA: TGTGCCTGGTCCGGGACAGAATCATACCAAGAGACCCAGTACTTC. It encodes CAWSGTESYQETQYF. The chain combines TRBV30 with TRBJ2-5; TRBD1 agrees at 7 bases. Unmatched junction bases numbered 9, after V lost 5 bases and J lost 0 bases. Germline loops: CDR1 GTSNPN, CDR2 SVGIG (reference sequence). This CDR3 is 15 amino acids long. The whole variable domain, filled in from reference TRBV30 and TRBJ2-5, reads SQTIHQWPATLVQPVGSPLSLECTVEGTSNPNLYWYRQAAGRGLQLLFYSVGIGQISSEVPQNLSASRPQDRQFILSSKKLLLSDSGFYLCAWSGTESYQETQYFGPGTRLLVL.

The sample holds one count of this clone. The chain uses TRBV11-1 and TRBJ2-7; a weak D match, TRBD1 (6 bases). V shed 1 base and J shed 0 bases, with 7 bases lying between them. This CDR3 has 14 residues. Germline V gene lookup returns CDR1 SGHAT and CDR2 FQDESV (reference sequence). CDR3 sequence (DNA): TGTGCCAGCAGCTTAGGGGGGCCCTCCTACGAGCAGTACTTC. This translates into CASSLGGPSYEQYF.

This clone was detected only a few times. The rearrangement links TRBV5-4 to TRBJ2-3, with D hard to call. The CDR3 runs 13 residues. Germline V gene lookup returns CDR1 SGHNT and CDR2 YYREEE (reference sequence). The V end was cut by 4 bases, the J end by 3 bases, with 9 bases between. CDR3 DNA sequence: TGTGCCAGCAGCCAAACAGCTACAGATACGCAGTATTTT. Translated, it gives CASSQTATDTQYF.

The rearrangement joins TRBV5-5 to TRBJ2-3; D may be TRBD1 (5 bases). Germline values: CDR1 SGHKS, CDR2 YYEKEE (reference sequence). CDR3 length: 13 amino acids. V was clipped by 0 bases and J by 5 bases, with 7 bases between them. Written as DNA, the CDR3 is TGTGCCAGCAGCTTGGGGGGCCTAGATACGCAGTATTTT. Translated, it gives CASSLGGLDTQYF. Filled out from reference TRBV5-5 and TRBJ2-3, the complete variable domain reads DAGVTQSPTHLIKTRGQQVTLRCSPISGHKSVSWYQQVLGQGPQFIFQYYEKEERGRGNFPDRFSARQFPNYSSELNVNALLLGDSALYLCASSLGGLDTQYFGPGTRLTVL.

The chain couples TRBV19 to TRBJ1-1; 7 bases match TRBD1. Trimming removed 2 bases from V and 10 bases from J; junction bases left unmatched: 4. The CDR3 length is 12 residues. Germline CDR1 is LNHDA and CDR2 is SQIVND (reference sequence). CDR3 nucleotides: TGTGCCAGTAGTATACAGGACAGGAGAGCTTTCTTT. Protein: CASSIQDRRAFF.

This clone was picked up one time. This chain joins TRBV19 and TRBJ2-1; 10 positions match TRBD2. V was clipped by 5 bases and J by 4 bases; unmatched bases: 8. This CDR3 contains 16 residues. Per germline, CDR1 LNHDA and CDR2 SQIVND (reference sequence). The CDR3 coding sequence is TGTGCCAGTAGTGGGGTAAGCGGGGGGGATTACAATGAGCAGTTCTTC. Translating gives CASSGVSGGDYNEQFF.

This chain links TRBV29-1 with TRBJ2-1; TRBD2 aligns across 8 bases. The CDR3 has 15 residues. Germline V lookup: CDR1 SQVTM, CDR2 ANQGSEA. Trimming removed 4 bases from V and 6 bases from J; junction bases left unmatched: 11. The CDR3 is CSVASNSGGFNEQFF. Written as DNA, the CDR3 is TGCAGCGTTGCCTCTAACAGCGGGGGATTCAATGAGCAGTTCTTC.

This clone is labeled as medium-sized. The chain is built from TRBV21-1 and TRBJ1-1; the DNA was not used to check the table's D call, TRBD1. TRBV21-1 is annotated as a pseudogene. The CDR3 runs to 16 residues. In DNA, the CDR3 is TGTGCCAGCAGCCACAGACCCGACAGGGTGAACACTGAAGCTTTCTTT. Encoded protein: CASSHRPDRVNTEAFF.

The J gene is TRBJ2-7, the V gene TRBV10-2; a weak D match, TRBD2 (6 bases). The CDR3 loop spans 14 amino acids. The germline V gene has CDR1 WSHSY and CDR2 SAAADI. V was trimmed by 0 bases and J by 5 bases, leaving 11 bases between them. CDR3 sequence: CASSESRGLHEQYF. CDR3 coding DNA: TGCGCCAGCAGTGAGTCGCGGGGCTTGCACGAGCAGTACTTC.

The rearrangement links TRBV6-1 to TRBJ2-5; maybe TRBD2 (6 bases). Between the trimmed V and J ends, which lost 9 bases and 1 base, there was a span of 18 bases. The CDR3 length is 15 residues. The germline V gene encodes CDR1 MNHNS and CDR2 SASEGT. The chain's CDR3 is CASSFLGGIQETQYF. The CDR3 coding sequence is TGTGCCAGTTCTTTCTTGGGGGGAATCCAAGAGACCCAGTACTTC.

This clone has a handful of counts. CDR3 sequence: CASSKGTSGYTF. The CDR3 DNA is TGTGCCAGTAGTAAGGGGACTAGTGGCTACACCTTC. V usage is TRBV19 and J usage is TRBJ1-2; D might be TRBD1 (5 bases). Trimming pared 4 bases from V and 7 bases from J, leaving 10 bases between. This CDR3 region has 12 residues. Germline CDR1 reads LNHDA; CDR2 reads SQIVND (reference sequence). The full variable domain, its missing parts supplied by reference TRBV19 and TRBJ1-2, is DGGITQSPKYLFRKEGQNVTLSCEQNLNHDAMYWYRQDPGQGLRLIYYSQIVNDFQKGDIAEGYSVSREKKESFPLTVTSAQKNPTAFYLCASSKGTSGYTFGSGTRLTVV.

This chain joins TRBV28 and TRBJ1-5; perhaps TRBD1 as D (6 bases). Germline V gene sequence: CDR1 MDHEN, CDR2 SYDVKM. With 4 bases removed from V and 16 bases from J, the gap between germline ends came to 14 bases. The CDR3 length is 11 residues. The CDR3 spells CASSSRQDIHF. The CDR3 DNA reads as TGTGCCAGCAGTTCCCGACAGGACATCCATTTT.

The J gene is TRBJ2-5, the V gene TRBV30; the D gene is possibly TRBD2 (5 bases). The CDR3 extends over 14 amino acids. V lost 3 bases and J lost 2, with 13 bases in between. In germline, CDR1 is GTSNPN, CDR2 SVGIG (reference sequence). CDR3 loop: CAWRGTGSQETQYF. CDR3 bases: TGTGCCTGGAGGGGTACGGGGTCGCAAGAGACCCAGTACTTC.